These 13 T cell receptor beta chains share one sample of origin, sequenced in a study of CD8 T cells in ankylosing spondylitis. Via MiXCR, TCRdb re-called the 5' RACE reads, giving one row per CDR3 protein. The sample shows roughly 40,000 distinct CDR3 sequences, 16% of them seen only once. Sequencing was carried out using blood. The receptors derive from a male donor with ankylosing spondylitis or in good health (not recorded which).

The chain links TRBV15 to TRBJ2-3, with a tentative D call TRBD1 (5 bases). V lost 4 bases and J 0 bases, leaving 8 bases between the germline ends. This CDR3 has 14 residues. Germline V gene data show CDR1 as LNHNV and CDR2 as YYDKDF (reference sequence). DNA for the CDR3: TGTGCCACCAGCATAGACAGAAGCACAGATACGCAGTATTTT. Translation gives CATSIDRSTDTQYF.

The CDR3 DNA reads TGTGCCAGCATCTCTCCGTTCAGCGGGGGGTCGGATACGCAGTATTTT. It encodes CASISPFSGGSDTQYF. The genes are TRBV6-2 or TRBV6-3 and TRBJ2-3; 9 nucleotides line up with TRBD2. Germline V lookup: CDR1 MNHEY, CDR2 SVGEGT. This CDR3 is 16 amino acids long. V was pared by 7 bases and J by 6 bases, with 14 bases of the junction left unmatched.

The rearrangement links TRBV28 to TRBJ2-5, with 7 bases identical to TRBD1. This CDR3 contains 14 residues. V shed 5 bases, J shed 4 bases, and the junction held 7 bases outside the gene matches. Germline loops: CDR1 MDHEN, CDR2 SYDVKM. The CDR3 DNA sequence: TGTGCCAGCAGTCCGGACAGGCTCGGAGAGACCCAGTACTTC. The encoded protein is CASSPDRLGETQYF.

The V gene is TRBV5-1, the J gene TRBJ2-3, with TRBD2 matching over 11 bases. Germline CDR1 SGHRS, CDR2 YFSETQ. With 4 bases clipped from V and 0 bases from J, the junction kept 4 bases outside the gene matches. This CDR3 is built from 16 residues. The CDR3 region has the DNA TGCGCCAGCAGCAAAAGACTAGCGGGAAGCACAGATACGCAGTATTTT. This encodes CASSKRLAGSTDTQYF.

V and J are TRBV7-2 and TRBJ2-5; possible D gene TRBD2, 8 bases. V dropped 4 bases and J dropped 5 bases, with 23 bases sitting between them. The CDR3 covers 17 residues. Germline CDR1 and CDR2: SGHTA and FQGNSA. Written as DNA, the CDR3 is TGTGCCAGCAGCTCCGGTGGGACAGCGGGGGCCCGGGAGACCCAGTACTTC. Amino acids: CASSSGGTAGARETQYF.

The rearrangement joins TRBV5-1 to TRBJ2-2; D unresolved. The CDR3 runs 14 residues. CDR1 SGHRS and CDR2 YFSETQ come from the germline V gene. V was shortened by 0 bases and J by 0 bases, with 3 bases between the two germline ends. CDR3 protein: CASSLVSNTGELFF. DNA for the CDR3: TGCGCCAGCAGCTTGGTGTCGAACACCGGGGAGCTGTTTTTT.

This clonotype appeared a few times. CDR3 loop: CSAEAGGRPDSYNEQFF. The CDR3, as DNA: TGCAGTGCAGAGGCTGGCGGGAGGCCCGACTCCTACAATGAGCAGTTCTTC. The chain carries TRBV20-1 and TRBJ2-1, with TRBD2 matching 8 bases. The germline gives CDR1 DFQATT, CDR2 SNEGSKA (reference sequence). V lost 6 bases to trimming and J lost 0 bases; unmatched junction nucleotides: 13. The CDR3 contains 17 residues.

This clonotype was seen only a few times. CDR3 amino acids: CASSLAFATDTQYF. DNA for the CDR3: TGTGCCAGCAGCTTAGCCTTCGCCACAGATACGCAGTATTTT. V is TRBV7-2 and J is TRBJ2-3; D is undetermined. Trimming removed 0 bases from V and 2 bases from J, with 6 bases in between. This CDR3 region has 14 residues. CDR1 is SGHTA and CDR2 is FQGNSA in the germline V gene.

The chain recombines TRBV21-1 with TRBJ2-1; the D call of TRBD2 is as the table states it, not checked on the DNA. TRBV21-1 is recorded as a pseudogene. The CDR3 totals 15 residues. The CDR3 coding sequence is TGTGCCAGCACCCTTCTGGTGGGAGTGGCCAATGAGCAGTTCTTC. It specifies CASTLLVGVANEQFF.

In its sample, this clonotype was seen a few times. The genes are TRBV3-1 and TRBJ1-4; D is perhaps TRBD1 (6 bases). Germline CDR1 reads LGHDT; CDR2 reads YNNKEL (reference sequence). The CDR3 loop spans 15 amino acids. Trimming pared 5 bases from V and 3 bases from J, leaving 13 bases between. The DNA for the CDR3 is TGTGCCAGCAGCAAAGCAAGGGGGGCTAATGAAAAACTGTTTTTT. It encodes CASSKARGANEKLFF.

In this sample, this clonotype turned up a few times. The V gene is TRBV7-9, the J gene TRBJ2-2; 7 nucleotides align to TRBD2. With V trimmed by 5 bases and J by 2 bases, 14 bases remained unmatched. Germline assignment: CDR1 SEHNR and CDR2 FQNEAQ (reference sequence). The CDR3 contains 18 residues. The CDR3 loop is CASSPPGFVAGNTGELFF. CDR3 nucleotide sequence: TGTGCCAGCAGCCCGCCCGGGTTTGTAGCGGGCAACACCGGGGAGCTGTTTTTT.

This clonotype was recorded many times. V is TRBV20-1 and J is TRBJ2-5, with 10 positions matching TRBD1. Germline CDR1 and CDR2: DFQATT and SNEGSKA (reference sequence). V lost 6 bases to trimming and J lost 5 bases; unmatched junction nucleotides: 6. The CDR3 is made up of 13 amino acids. The CDR3 nucleotides read TGCAGTGCGGAGGGGACAGGGGAGGAGACCCAGTACTTC. Translation: CSAEGTGEETQYF.

The chain recombines TRBV12-3 or TRBV12-4 with TRBJ1-1, with D hard to call. This CDR3 is 12 amino acids long. The V gene lost 6 bases and the J gene lost 7 bases, with 12 bases spanning the gap. The CDR3: CASSFDLREAFF. The CDR3 region has the DNA TGTGCCAGCAGCTTTGACCTGCGTGAAGCTTTCTTT.